This T cell receptor beta chain is from a study of shared T cell receptors in the human thymus. The CDR3 has 19 amino acids. Germline V lookup: CDR1 MGHRA, CDR2 YSYEKL. V shed 4 bases and J shed 0 bases, with 22 bases lying between them. This table comes from immunoSEQ multiplex PCR, and its TCRdb copy is limited to in-frame clones, with some not included. The table lists roughly 710,000 clones, approximately 85% of them singletons, with 0.0095% to 0.011% in the top ten. The sample also formed part of further work on human thymus T cells. That publication notes: All donors were healthy Finnish infants who were undergoing corrective surgery to treat congenital heart defects. Corrective cardiac operations yielded the resected thymus tissue. Across thymic and blood repertoires, the usage of V and J genes appeared to be biased. Related research has reported that thymic repertoires overlap highly among unrelated individuals.

The TCR comes from a girl less than two years old with a congenital heart defect. The gene calls are TRBV4-1 and TRBJ1-5, with D maybe TRBD1 (6 bases). Specimen: thymocytes. CDR3 residues: CASSRPRTVGPLSNQPQHF. CDR3 nucleotide sequence: TGCGCCAGCAGCCGCCCGAGGACAGTCGGACCCCTTAGCAATCAGCCCCAGCATTTT.